The clone carrying this T cell receptor beta chain appeared many times. Its antigen remains unidentified. A single record per CDR3 protein comes from TCRdb applying MiXCR to the 5' RACE reads. The repertoire consists of 250,000 to 300,000 distinct CDR3 sequences, with around 15% occurring once and the leading ten covering approximately 23%. The sample belongs to a study of T-cell memory formation after mild COVID-19. Across the whole study: For the most part, TCR clusters were specific to one donor.

General observations from the study: Of the contracting clones, CD4+ ones lay mainly in CM and EM, and CD8+ ones in EMRA. Cross-reactive memory seemingly joined, as some responding clones were found in pre-infection memory.

The CDR3 has 19 amino acids. The V and J ends lost 0 bases and 0 bases, in that order; junction bases with no gene match: 10. The germline CDR1 and CDR2 sequences are SGHTA and FQGNSA. The clonotype comes from a man aged 18 to 30 who had mild COVID-19 (a few samples of this study predate the infection). Cell type and time point are not known. The sequenced material came from PBMCs or a T cell subset sorted from them (not recorded which). This chain joins TRBV7-2 and TRBJ2-4, with TRBD2 identical over 8 bases. In DNA form, the CDR3 reads TGTGCCAGCAGCTTAGCCTTGGCGCGGGGGGTACTAGCCAAAAACATTCAGTACTTC. Protein product: CASSLALARGVLAKNIQYF.